A single sample gave rise to the 17 T cell receptor beta chains below, sequenced in a study of T-cell memory formation after mild COVID-19. TCRdb reprocessed the 5' RACE reads with MiXCR, giving one entry per CDR3 protein. The sample lists approximately 290,000 distinct CDR3 sequences, over 7% occurring once. The material sequenced was PBMCs or a T cell subset sorted from them (not recorded which). The receptor source for this set is a man younger than 35 who had mild COVID-19 (a few samples of this study predate the infection). Cell type and time point are not known.

This clonotype was seen more than once but under ten times. This sequence joins TRBV20-1 and TRBJ1-2; possible D gene TRBD1, 6 bases. Trimming left V 0 bases short and J 4 bases short, with 15 bases between. Germline V gives CDR1 DFQATT, CDR2 SNEGSKA (reference sequence). This CDR3 has 15 amino acids. In DNA form, the CDR3 reads TGCAGTGCTAGAGATTACAGGGATAGGGCCTATGGCTACACCTTC. It encodes CSARDYRDRAYGYTF.

In its sample, this clonotype was seen a few times. This rearrangement joins TRBV5-1 to TRBJ1-4; D unresolved. In germline, CDR1 is SGHRS, CDR2 YFSETQ. This CDR3 comprises 14 residues. Trimming took off 1 base at V and 7 bases at J, with 11 bases between the two ends. CDR3 bases: TGCGCCAGCAGCTTGTCACCGGTAGGTGAAAAACTGTTTTTT. Its protein is CASSLSPVGEKLFF.

In its sample, this clonotype was seen a few times. This chain links TRBV7-2 with TRBJ1-4; possible D gene TRBD1, 6 bases. The CDR3 contains 18 residues. The germline V gene has CDR1 SGHTA and CDR2 FQGNSA. Trimming cost V 6 bases and J 0 bases, with 20 bases left between them. The CDR3 loop reads CASSYQKGGTATNEKLFF. CDR3 coding DNA: TGTGCCAGCAGTTATCAAAAAGGGGGGACCGCAACTAATGAAAAACTGTTTTTT.

The sample holds a few counts of this clonotype. The chain carries TRBV24-1 and TRBJ1-2; tentatively, D is TRBD1 (5 bases). The germline V gene encodes CDR1 KGHDR and CDR2 SFDVKD. CDR3 length: 14 amino acids. The V and J ends lost 3 bases and 1 base respectively, with 8 bases between them. For the CDR3, the DNA is TGTGCCACCAGTGATCCGACAGTTAACTATGGCTACACCTTC. Translated, it gives CATSDPTVNYGYTF.

V gene TRBV2 combines with J gene TRBJ1-6, with D unresolved. V lost 8 bases, J lost 0 bases, and 11 bases lay in between. The CDR3 is 15 amino acids. CDR1 and CDR2 (germline): SNHLY, FYNNEI. CDR3 coding DNA: TGTGCCAGCGGCTCTGGAAGCTCCTATAATTCACCCCTCCACTTT. This gives the protein CASGSGSSYNSPLHF.

Ten or more counts support this clonotype. V is TRBV12-3 or TRBV12-4 and J is TRBJ2-7, with D possibly TRBD1 on 6 matching bases. V gave up 5 bases and J gave up 10 bases, with 15 bases separating them. CDR3 size: 12 residues. The CDR3 here is CASSLGTLAQYF. DNA for the CDR3: TGTGCCAGCAGTCTCGGGACACTTGCACAGTACTTC.

The chain couples TRBV7-9 to TRBJ2-3, with TRBD2 matching 11 bases. Germline V gives CDR1 SEHNR, CDR2 FQNEAQ (reference sequence). The CDR3 length is 15 residues. V lost 6 bases to trimming and J lost 2 bases; unmatched junction nucleotides: 4. This chain's CDR3 is CASRTTSGDTDTQYF. DNA of the CDR3: TGTGCCAGCAGAACGACTAGCGGGGACACAGATACGCAGTATTTT.

This chain uses TRBV4-2 with TRBJ2-1; 10 bases line up with TRBD2. The CDR3 is 16 residues long. Germline V gene sequence: CDR1 LGHNA, CDR2 YNFKEQ. V dropped 1 base and J dropped 5; count of bases not matched to a gene: 5. The CDR3 loop is CASSQVSGREDNEQFF. The CDR3 DNA is TGTGCCAGCAGCCAAGTGAGCGGGAGGGAGGACAATGAGCAGTTCTTC.

This clonotype has just a few counts. The chain combines TRBV18 with TRBJ2-3; TRBD2 aligns across 11 bases. Per the germline V gene, CDR1 is KGHSH and CDR2 is LQKENI. V shed 3 bases and J 2 bases; nucleotides not matched to a gene: 4. The CDR3 covers 16 residues. CDR3 residues: CASSPGTSGITDTQYF. The CDR3 DNA reads as TGTGCCAGCTCACCGGGGACTAGCGGAATCACAGATACGCAGTATTTT.

This clonotype occurred many times. The CDR3 DNA reads as TGTGCCAGCAGCTTTGGCGGGAAAGAGACCCAGTACTTC. Amino acid sequence: CASSFGGKETQYF. The V call is TRBV5-6, the J call TRBJ2-5; maybe TRBD2 (6 bases). There are 13 residues in the CDR3. Germline V lookup: CDR1 SGHDT, CDR2 YYEEEE. Trimming cost V 2 bases and J 3 bases, with 8 bases left between them.

The chain joins TRBV20-1 to TRBJ2-1, with TRBD1 identical over 7 bases. There are 12 residues in the CDR3. V lost 2 bases, J lost 12 bases, and 7 bases stayed unmatched. The germline CDR1 and CDR2 sequences are DFQATT and SNEGSKA (reference sequence). CDR3 bases: TGCAGTGCTAGAACAGGGGAAGTCGCGCAGTTCTTC. Translated, it gives CSARTGEVAQFF.

This clonotype has at least ten counts. The J gene is TRBJ2-5, the V gene TRBV5-1; 10 bases fit TRBD1. The junction had 2 bases not matched to a gene; V was cut back by 1 base and J by 2 bases. Germline V gene data show CDR1 as SGHRS and CDR2 as YFSETQ. This CDR3 has 15 residues. The CDR3 sequence is CASSLLDRGQETQYF. DNA of the CDR3: TGCGCCAGCAGCTTGCTGGACAGGGGGCAAGAGACCCAGTACTTC.

The chain has TRBV9 and TRBJ2-3; 7 positions match TRBD2. V was pared by 0 bases and J by 1 base, with 2 bases of the junction left unmatched. The germline V gene has CDR1 SGDLS and CDR2 YYNGEE. This CDR3 has 15 amino acids. The CDR3 loop is CASSVVTSGTDTQYF. CDR3 nucleotide sequence: TGTGCCAGCAGCGTAGTTACTAGCGGCACAGATACGCAGTATTTT.

This clonotype came up a few times. The V gene is TRBV5-1, the J gene TRBJ1-2, with a tentative D call TRBD1 (5 bases). The CDR3 loop spans 13 amino acids. The germline gives CDR1 SGHRS, CDR2 YFSETQ. The V gene lost 0 bases and the J gene lost 6 bases, with 9 bases spanning the gap. CDR3 protein: CASSLVGDNGYTF. CDR3 coding DNA: TGCGCCAGCAGCTTGGTAGGGGATAATGGCTACACCTTC.

This clonotype has only a few counts. The chain couples TRBV4-2 to TRBJ2-5; TRBD1 is a possible D gene (6 bases). CDR3 length: 18 amino acids. V was pared by 0 bases and J by 9 bases, with 26 bases between. Germline CDR1 is LGHNA and CDR2 is YNFKEQ. The CDR3 loop reads CASSQEGPGAFGRAAQYF. The CDR3 DNA reads as TGTGCCAGCAGCCAAGAAGGGCCAGGGGCCTTTGGAAGAGCGGCCCAGTACTTC.

This clonotype has a count of ten or more. The chain has TRBV6-5 and TRBJ1-2; tentatively, D is TRBD1 (6 bases). Trimming pared 5 bases from V and 4 bases from J, leaving 14 bases between. The CDR3 has 14 amino acids. Germline V CDR1 and CDR2: MNHEY, SVGAGI. This chain's CDR3 is CASSPSSRGYGYTF. Written as DNA, the CDR3 is TGTGCCAGCAGTCCCTCCTCCAGGGGCTATGGCTACACCTTC.

This clonotype was picked up a small number of times. This chain connects TRBV3-1 to TRBJ2-3; maybe TRBD1 (6 bases). The V gene's germline CDR1 is LGHDT and CDR2 YNNKEL (reference sequence). Trimming removed 0 bases from V and 3 bases from J, with 16 bases in between. The CDR3 has 17 residues. CDR3 DNA: TGTGCCAGCAGCCAAGATACCCTCCTAGGGGGTACAGATACGCAGTATTTT. Its translation: CASSQDTLLGGTDTQYF.